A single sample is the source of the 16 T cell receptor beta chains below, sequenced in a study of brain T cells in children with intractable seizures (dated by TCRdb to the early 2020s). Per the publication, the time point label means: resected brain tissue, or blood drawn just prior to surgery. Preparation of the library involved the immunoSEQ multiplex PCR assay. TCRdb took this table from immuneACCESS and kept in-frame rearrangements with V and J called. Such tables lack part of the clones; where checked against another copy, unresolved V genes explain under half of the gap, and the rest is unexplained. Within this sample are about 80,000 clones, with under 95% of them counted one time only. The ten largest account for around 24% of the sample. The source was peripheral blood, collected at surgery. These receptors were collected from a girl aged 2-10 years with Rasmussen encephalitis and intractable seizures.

The CDR3 loop reads CATSRESNRAGANRYGYTF. Written as DNA, the CDR3 is TGTGCCACCAGCAGAGAATCCAACCGGGCAGGAGCTAACCGCTATGGCTACACCTTC. The chain recombines TRBV15 with TRBJ1-2; D not resolved. Trimming took 0 bases from V and 4 from J, leaving 24 bases between them. The CDR3 is 19 amino acids. Germline V gives CDR1 LNHNV, CDR2 YYDKDF (reference sequence).

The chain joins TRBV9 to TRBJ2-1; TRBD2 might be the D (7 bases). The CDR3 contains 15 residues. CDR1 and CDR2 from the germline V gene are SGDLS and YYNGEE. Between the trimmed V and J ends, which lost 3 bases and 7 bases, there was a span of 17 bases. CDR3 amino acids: CASSATGRVRNEQFF. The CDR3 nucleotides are TGTGCCAGCAGCGCAACAGGGAGGGTTCGTAATGAGCAGTTCTTC.

CDR3 coding DNA: TGTGCCAGCACTGGGGGGTTGAACACTGAAGCTTTCTTT. It is translated as CASTGGLNTEAFF. The chain combines TRBV6-6 with TRBJ1-1; D possibly corresponds to TRBD1 (5 bases). Trimming took 7 bases from V and 0 from J, leaving 9 bases between them. This CDR3 is 13 amino acids long. Germline assignment: CDR1 MNHNY and CDR2 SVGAGI (reference sequence).

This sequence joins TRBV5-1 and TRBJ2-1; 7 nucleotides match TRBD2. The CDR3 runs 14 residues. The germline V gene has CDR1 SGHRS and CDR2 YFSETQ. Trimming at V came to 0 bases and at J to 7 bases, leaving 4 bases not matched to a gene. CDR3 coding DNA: TGCGCCAGCAGCTTGGAGGCTAGCGGTAATGAGCAGTTCTTC. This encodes CASSLEASGNEQFF.

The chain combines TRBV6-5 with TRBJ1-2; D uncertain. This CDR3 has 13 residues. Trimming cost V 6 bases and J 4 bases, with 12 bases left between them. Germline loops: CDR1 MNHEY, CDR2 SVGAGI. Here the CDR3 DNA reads TGTGCCAGCAGGCCGCCTTGGGGCTATGGCTACACCTTC. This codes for CASRPPWGYGYTF.

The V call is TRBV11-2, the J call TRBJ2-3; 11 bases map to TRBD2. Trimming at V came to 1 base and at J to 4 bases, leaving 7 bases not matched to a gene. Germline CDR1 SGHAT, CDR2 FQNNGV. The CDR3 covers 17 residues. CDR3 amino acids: CASSLVGSGRAPDTQYF. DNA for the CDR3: TGTGCCAGCAGCTTAGTAGGTAGCGGGAGGGCCCCAGATACGCAGTATTTT.

CDR3 nucleotide sequence: TGTGCCAGTAGAGCGAGGGGGAAGTACGAGCAGTACTTC. Protein product: CASRARGKYEQYF. V gene TRBV19 combines with J gene TRBJ2-7; D is possibly TRBD1 (6 bases). Germline CDR1 LNHDA, CDR2 SQIVND (reference sequence). The V gene lost 6 bases and the J gene lost 4 bases, with 13 bases spanning the gap. This CDR3 has 13 amino acids.

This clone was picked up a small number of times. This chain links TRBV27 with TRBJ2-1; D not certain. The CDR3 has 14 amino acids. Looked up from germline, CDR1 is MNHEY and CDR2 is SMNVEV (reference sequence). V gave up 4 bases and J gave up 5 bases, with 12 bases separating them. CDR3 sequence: CASSSSRIHNEQFF. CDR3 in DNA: TGTGCCAGCAGTTCTTCTAGAATCCACAATGAGCAGTTCTTC.

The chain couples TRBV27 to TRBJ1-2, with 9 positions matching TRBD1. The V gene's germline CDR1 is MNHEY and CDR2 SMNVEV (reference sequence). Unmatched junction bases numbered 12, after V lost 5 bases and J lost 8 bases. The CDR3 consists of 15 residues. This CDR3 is CASSPYGDRVQGYTF. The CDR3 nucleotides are TGTGCCAGCAGTCCTTATGGGGACAGGGTTCAGGGCTACACCTTC.

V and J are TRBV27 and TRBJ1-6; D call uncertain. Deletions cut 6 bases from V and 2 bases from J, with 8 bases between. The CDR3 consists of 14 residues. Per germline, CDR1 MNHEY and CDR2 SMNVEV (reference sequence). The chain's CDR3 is CASRPGPYNSPLHF. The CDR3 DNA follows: TGTGCCAGCAGACCGGGCCCCTATAATTCACCCCTCCACTTT.

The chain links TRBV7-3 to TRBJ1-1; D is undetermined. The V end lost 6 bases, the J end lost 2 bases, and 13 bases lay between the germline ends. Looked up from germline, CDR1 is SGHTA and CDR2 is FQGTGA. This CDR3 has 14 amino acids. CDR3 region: CASSFDGYNTEAFF. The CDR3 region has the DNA TGTGCCAGCAGTTTCGATGGGTATAACACTGAAGCTTTCTTT.

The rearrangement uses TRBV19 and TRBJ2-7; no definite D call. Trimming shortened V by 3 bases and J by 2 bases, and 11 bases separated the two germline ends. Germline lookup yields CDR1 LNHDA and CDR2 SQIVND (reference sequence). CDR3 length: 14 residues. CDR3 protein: CASSMLARTYEQYF. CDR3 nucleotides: TGTGCCAGTAGTATGCTGGCCCGAACCTACGAGCAGTACTTC.

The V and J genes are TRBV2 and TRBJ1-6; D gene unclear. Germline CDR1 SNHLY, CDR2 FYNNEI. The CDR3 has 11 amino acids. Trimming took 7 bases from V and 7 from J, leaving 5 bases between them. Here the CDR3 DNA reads TGTGCCAGCACCCAGAATTCACCCCTCCACTTT. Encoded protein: CASTQNSPLHF.

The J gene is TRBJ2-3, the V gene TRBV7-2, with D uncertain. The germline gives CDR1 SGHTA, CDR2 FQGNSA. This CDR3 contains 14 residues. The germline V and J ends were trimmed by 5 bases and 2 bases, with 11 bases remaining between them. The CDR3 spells CASSPQISTDTQYF. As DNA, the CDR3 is TGTGCCAGCAGCCCCCAAATTTCCACAGATACGCAGTATTTT.

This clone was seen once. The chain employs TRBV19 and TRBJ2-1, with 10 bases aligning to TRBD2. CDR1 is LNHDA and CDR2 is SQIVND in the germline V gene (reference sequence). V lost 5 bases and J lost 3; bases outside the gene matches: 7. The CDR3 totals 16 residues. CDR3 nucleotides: TGTGCCAGTAGTTTACTCATAGCGGGGGGCTACAATGAGCAGTTCTTC. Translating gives CASSLLIAGGYNEQFF.

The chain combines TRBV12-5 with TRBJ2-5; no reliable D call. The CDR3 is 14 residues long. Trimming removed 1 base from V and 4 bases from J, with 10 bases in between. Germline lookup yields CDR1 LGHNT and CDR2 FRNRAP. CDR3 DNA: TGTGCTAGTGGTTTGGGAGTCCTAGGAGAGACCCAGTACTTC. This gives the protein CASGLGVLGETQYF.